This TCR beta chain was profiled in a study of blood T cell repertoires in COVID-19. As for the study in general: Collection of acute and convalescent COVID-19 samples took place in the United States, Italy and Spain. The cDNA or gDNA used as material had been derived from T cells, B-cell-depleted T cells, or PBMCs.

In the authors' workflow: Amplification from reference gene primers served as the basis for estimated nucleated cell counts. The assay was immunoSEQ multiplex PCR, and TCRdb's table has in-frame clones only and misses some. D and trimming were read from the DNA, whereas the V and J calls and clone size are those reported in that table. The sample includes about 180,000 clones, around four fifths of them seen just once. During active infection, Seattle patients enrolled and were then monitored through disease. The V end was cut by 0 bases, the J end by 0 bases, with 10 bases between. From germline, CDR1 is SGHRS and CDR2 YFSETQ. This CDR3 contains 16 residues.

The sequenced material came from peripheral blood. The chain couples TRBV5-1 to TRBJ2-1; the D is unclear. The TCR was taken from a woman aged 70-85 years with COVID-19, enrolled during active disease. As DNA, the CDR3 is TGCGCCAGCAGCTTGGAACCGGTGAGCTCCTACAATGAGCAGTTCTTC. Translation: CASSLEPVSSYNEQFF.